This T cell receptor (beta chain) was documented in a study of PD-1 blockade in classical Hodgkin lymphoma. Study-wide context: Patients had nivolumab dosed at 3 mg/kg, delivered intravenously every 2 weeks. Findings and limits, study-wide: A significant rise in TCR diversity by C4D1 was seen for CD4+ but not CD8+ cells.

Germline trimming cut 7 bases from V and 4 bases from J; bases unmatched to any gene: 8. This CDR3 has 14 residues. Germline values: CDR1 SGDLS, CDR2 YYNGEE. The data were produced by immunoSEQ multiplex PCR, yet TCRdb's version contains in-frame clones alone and is incomplete. The sample records 16,000 or so clones, about 85% being singletons. Comments on this clone: No antigen is known for it.

All patients experienced relapse after autologous stem cell transplantation, and brentuximab vedotin exposure was variable. Researchers report purifying CD4+ T cells from thawed PBMCs by magnetic negative selection. The input for sequencing was CD4+ T cells from blood, taken at baseline. This rearrangement joins TRBV9 to TRBJ2-3; 8 nucleotides align to TRBD2. This TCR derives from a human donor with classical Hodgkin lymphoma. CDR3 amino acids: CASSTIGGADTQYF. DNA of the CDR3: TGTGCCAGCTCCACGATCGGGGGGGCAGATACGCAGTATTTT.